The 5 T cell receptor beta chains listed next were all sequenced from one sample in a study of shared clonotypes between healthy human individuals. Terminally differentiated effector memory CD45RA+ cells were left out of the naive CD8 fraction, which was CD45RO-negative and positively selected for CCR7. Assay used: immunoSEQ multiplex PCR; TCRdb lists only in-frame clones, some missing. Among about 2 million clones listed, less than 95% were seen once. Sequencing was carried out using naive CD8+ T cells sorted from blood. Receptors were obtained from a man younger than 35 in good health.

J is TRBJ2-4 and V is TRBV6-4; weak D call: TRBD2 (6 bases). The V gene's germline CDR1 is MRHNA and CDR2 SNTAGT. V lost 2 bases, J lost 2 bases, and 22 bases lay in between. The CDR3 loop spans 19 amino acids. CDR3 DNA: TGTGCCAGCAGTGACGCTATACGGTGGAGGGAGTCGTCCAAAAACATTCAGTACTTC. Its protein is CASSDAIRWRESSKNIQYF.

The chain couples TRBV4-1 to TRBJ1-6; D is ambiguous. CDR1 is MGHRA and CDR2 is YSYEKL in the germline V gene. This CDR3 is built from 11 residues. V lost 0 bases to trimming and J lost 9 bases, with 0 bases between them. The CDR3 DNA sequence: TGCGCCAGCAGCCAAGATTCACCCCTCCACTTT. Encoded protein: CASSQDSPLHF.

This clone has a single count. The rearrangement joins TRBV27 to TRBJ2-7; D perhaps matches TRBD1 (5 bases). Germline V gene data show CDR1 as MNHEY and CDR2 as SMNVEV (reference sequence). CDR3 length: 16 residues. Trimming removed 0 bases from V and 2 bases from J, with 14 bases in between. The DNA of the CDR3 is TGTGCCAGCAGTTTATCCCCTGGGGTAGGGGCCTACGAGCAGTACTTC. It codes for CASSLSPGVGAYEQYF.

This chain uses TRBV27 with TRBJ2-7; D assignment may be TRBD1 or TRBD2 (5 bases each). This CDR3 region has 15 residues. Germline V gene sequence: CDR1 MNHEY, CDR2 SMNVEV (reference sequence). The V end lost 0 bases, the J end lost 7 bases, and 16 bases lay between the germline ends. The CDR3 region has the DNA TGTGCCAGCAGTTTATCGAGGGGACCCGCAGAGGAGCAGTACTTC. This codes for CASSLSRGPAEEQYF.

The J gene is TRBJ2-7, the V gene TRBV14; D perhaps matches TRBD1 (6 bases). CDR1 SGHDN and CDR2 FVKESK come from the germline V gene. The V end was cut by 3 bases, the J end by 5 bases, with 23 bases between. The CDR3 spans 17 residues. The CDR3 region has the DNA TGTGCCAGCAGCCACCAGGGGCCCCTCGCCCCCTACGACGAGCAGTACTTC. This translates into CASSHQGPLAPYDEQYF. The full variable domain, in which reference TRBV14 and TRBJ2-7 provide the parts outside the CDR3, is EAGVTQFPSHSVIEKGQTVTLRCDPISGHDNLYWYRRVMGKEIKFLLHFVKESKQDESGMPNNRFLAERTGGTYSTLKVQPAELEDSGVYFCASSHQGPLAPYDEQYFGPGTRLTVT.